This T cell receptor (beta chain) was identified in a study of T cell repertoires in cytomegalovirus infection. At the level of the study: Public TCR beta signatures marked donors with CMV infection and the matching HLA.

Each CDR3 protein gets one entry after TCRdb re-called the reads with MiXCR. The sample holds fewer than 700,000 distinct CDR3 sequences, roughly a quarter seen once. This clonotype has just a few counts. Its antigen is not identified. Study-wide findings and caveats: There were carriers of CMV plus the relevant HLA, and cumulative public TCR beta family frequency identified them.

The germline gives CDR1 MNHNY, CDR2 SVGAGI (reference sequence). The CDR3 is made up of 15 amino acids. V was trimmed by 7 bases and J by 0 bases, leaving 16 bases between them. The source is a human donor in good health (CMV status not recorded). Some clones in this sample may be carry-over from other donors' samples. The chain is built from TRBV6-6 and TRBJ2-7; possibly TRBD1 for D (6 bases). Sequencing was performed on CD8+ T cells from PBMCs. CDR3 nucleotides: TGTGCCAGCAACCCGGACAGCCTCAGCTCCTACGAGCAGTACGTC. This translates into CASNPDSLSSYEQYV.